The clone carrying this TCR beta chain was seen at least ten times. The antigen is unknown. This sample was taken from a study of T cell repertoires in cytomegalovirus infection. Turning to the study itself: CMV epitopes in the study were HLA-C-restricted (recently identified) and HLA-B-restricted (well studied). Indicated by public TCR beta signatures were CMV infection and matching HLA type.

Germline CDR1 is MDHEN and CDR2 is SYDVKM. The length of the CDR3 is 12 residues. With 6 bases clipped from V and 7 bases from J, the junction kept 2 bases outside the gene matches. TCRdb processed the reads anew with MiXCR; each CDR3 protein has one entry. The sample shows about 740,000 distinct CDR3 sequences, around 31% of them seen only once. Study conclusions and caveats: Accumulated public TCR beta family frequency recognized individuals carrying CMV together with the relevant HLA. Dominating the ex vivo response were HLA-C-restricted CMV-specific TCR beta clonotypes.

The TCR originated in a human donor in good health (CMV status not recorded). Some clones in this sample may be carry-over from other donors' samples. Sample: cultured PBMCs, taken from culture after CMV antigen stimulation. V is TRBV28 and J is TRBJ2-1, with 8 bases lining up with TRBD2. CDR3 coding DNA: TGTGCCAGCAGCCGACTAGCGAATGAGCAGTTCTTC. Translated: CASSRLANEQFF.